Sequencing of this TCR beta chain was carried out in a study of post-analysis software for immune sequencing data. Turning to the study itself: Relapsing-remitting, secondary progressive and progressive-relapsing forms made up the multiple sclerosis disease courses. Overall study findings and caveats: Normalized Chao1 diversity was significantly reduced in patients versus controls. Relative to controls, patients had roughly five TRBV segments at higher frequency, with TRBV5-6, TRBV5-1 and TRBV20-1 among these. F measure grouped same-batch samples tightly together.

Notes on this clonotype: Its specificity is unknown. At one end, the junction sequence differs from germline, possibly due to a read error.

TCR beta cDNA libraries had unique molecular identifiers. The source material, about 0.85 to 11 million T cells, gave rise to 500,000 or so cDNA molecules. One entry per CDR3 protein results from TCRdb running MiXCR on the PCR reads. The data show roughly 730,000 distinct CDR3 sequences, with roughly 27% seen just once and about 0.5% held by the top ten. Germline CDR1 DFQATT, CDR2 SNEGSKA (reference sequence). The CDR3 totals 14 residues. The specimen was blood. The chain combines TRBV20-1 with TRBJ2-1; TRBD2 is a possible D gene (5 bases). The clonotype was recovered from a girl between 10 and 17 years old with multiple sclerosis. CDR3 amino acids: CSAPGAAGYNEQVF. The DNA for the CDR3 is TGCAGTGCCCCTGGAGCGGCCGGCTACAATGAGCAGGTCTTC.